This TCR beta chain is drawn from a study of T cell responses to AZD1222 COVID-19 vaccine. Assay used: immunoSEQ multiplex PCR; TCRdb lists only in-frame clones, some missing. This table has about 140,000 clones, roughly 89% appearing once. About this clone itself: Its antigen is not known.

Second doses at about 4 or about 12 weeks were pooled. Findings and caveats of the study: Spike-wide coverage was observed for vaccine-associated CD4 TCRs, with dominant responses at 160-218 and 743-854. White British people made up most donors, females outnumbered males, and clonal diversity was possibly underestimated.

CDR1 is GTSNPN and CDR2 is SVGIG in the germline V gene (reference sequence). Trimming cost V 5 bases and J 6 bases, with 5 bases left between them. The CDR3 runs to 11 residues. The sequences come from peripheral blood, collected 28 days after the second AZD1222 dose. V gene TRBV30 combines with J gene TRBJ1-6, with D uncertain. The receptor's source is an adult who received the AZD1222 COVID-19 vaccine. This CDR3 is CAWHSNSPLHF. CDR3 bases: TGTGCCTGGCACTCTAATTCACCCCTCCACTTT.